A selection of T cell receptor beta chains follows, all from one sample in a study of blood T cell repertoires in COVID-19. Clones were sequenced by immunoSEQ multiplex PCR, and TCRdb holds only the in-frame ones, with some missing. This sample has around 130,000 clones, with 75% to 85% found just once. Specimen: peripheral blood. Every receptor here comes from an elderly woman with acute or convalescent COVID-19. Each CDR3 is given with its conserved first and last residue. The D gene is left open where the match is weak. The size entry is marked missing in some rows and otherwise reads once, few, many or a size class.

size,length,J,V,D,CDR3,DNA
once,12,TRBJ2-1,TRBV6-2/TRBV6-3,NA,CASSFTGHEQFF,TGTGCCAGCAGCTTTACAGGGCACGAGCAGTTCTTC
once,14,TRBJ2-7,TRBV5-6,NA,CASSLSGDYVKQYF,TGTGCCAGCAGCCTCAGCGGAGACTACGTCAAGCAGTACTTC
NA,13,TRBJ1-1,TRBV19,NA,CASSISLSSEAFF,TGTGCCAGTAGTATTAGTTTGTCCTCTGAAGCTTTCTTT
NA,14,TRBJ1-2,TRBV7-2,NA,CASSFSSSNYGYTF,TGTGCCAGCAGCTTTTCAAGCTCTAACTATGGCTACACCTTC
NA,16,TRBJ1-5,TRBV19,NA,CASSRGPSADNQPQHF,TGTGCCAGTAGTCGGGGTCCGTCGGCGGACAATCAGCCCCAGCATTTT
NA,16,TRBJ2-3,TRBV28,NA,CASSSANRGGTDTQYF,TGTGCCAGCAGTTCGGCGAATCGCGGCGGCACAGATACGCAGTATTTT
NA,18,TRBJ2-1,TRBV5-1,TRBD1,CASSQTGGVGGTHNEQFF,TGCGCCAGCAGCCAGACAGGGGGCGTTGGGGGAACTCACAATGAGCAGTTCTTC
NA,11,TRBJ2-7,TRBV7-9,NA,CASGLTYEQYF,TGTGCCAGCGGCCTTACCTACGAGCAGTACTTC
NA,15,TRBJ2-5,TRBV6-2/TRBV6-3,TRBD2,CASSYYLAGEETQYF,TGTGCCAGCAGTTACTACCTAGCGGGGGAAGAGACCCAGTACTTC
NA,13,TRBJ1-1,TRBV19,TRBD1,CASSRQGVSEAFF,TGTGCCAGTAGCAGACAGGGTGTCTCTGAAGCTTTCTTT
NA,17,TRBJ2-3,TRBV3-1/TRBV3-2,NA,CASSQFPRATGTDTQYF,TGTGCCAGCAGCCAATTTCCCCGGGCGACAGGCACAGATACGCAGTATTTT
NA,16,TRBJ2-7,TRBV7-6,TRBD2,CASSLGLAGETYEQYF,TGTGCCAGCAGCTTAGGCTTGGCGGGGGAAACCTACGAGCAGTACTTC
NA,17,TRBJ2-1,TRBV7-2,TRBD2,CASSLGLAGFGYNEQFF,TGTGCCAGCAGCTTAGGACTAGCGGGATTTGGGTACAATGAGCAGTTCTTC
NA,13,TRBJ1-4,TRBV28,NA,CAIKGERREKLFF,TGTGCCATCAAGGGGGAGAGGCGTGAAAAACTGTTTTTT
NA,12,TRBJ2-7,TRBV5-1,NA,CASSLAGIEQYF,TGCGCCAGCAGCTTGGCGGGGATCGAGCAGTACTTC
few,12,TRBJ2-7,TRBV5-1,NA,CASSLARYEQYF,TGCGCCAGCAGCTTGGCCAGATACGAGCAGTACTTC
NA,12,TRBJ2-7,TRBV5-1,NA,CASSLEGGEQYF,TGCGCCAGCAGCTTGGAAGGGGGCGAGCAGTACTTC
NA,16,TRBJ2-7,TRBV7-9,TRBD1,CASLPMQGAQVSGQYF,TGTGCCAGCTTACCAATGCAGGGGGCGCAGGTGTCGGGTCAGTACTTC
NA,15,TRBJ2-5,TRBV18,TRBD2,CASSKLAGDYETQYF,TGTGCCAGCTCTAAACTAGCGGGGGACTATGAGACCCAGTACTTC
NA,14,TRBJ1-1,TRBV5-7,NA,CASSPRGGNTEAFF,TGTGCCAGCAGCCCCCGGGGAGGGAACACTGAAGCTTTCTTT
NA,16,TRBJ2-3,TRBV24-1,NA,CATSDLSGSSTDTQYF,TGTGCCACCAGTGATTTGTCAGGGTCTAGCACAGATACGCAGTATTTT
NA,16,TRBJ1-3,TRBV18,NA,CASSPPGLNSGNTIYF,TGTGCCAGCTCACCCCCGGGACTGAACTCTGGAAACACCATATATTTT
NA,15,TRBJ2-3,TRBV24-1,TRBD1,CATSAGTGITDTQYF,TGTGCCACCTCAGCAGGGACAGGAATCACAGATACGCAGTATTTT
NA,14,TRBJ2-3,TRBV28,TRBD1,CASSYPGTADTQYF,TGTGCCAGCAGTTATCCGGGGACAGCAGATACGCAGTATTTT
NA,19,TRBJ2-1,TRBV14,TRBD2,CASSQGSPAGPNTVNEQFF,TGTGCCAGCAGCCAAGGATCCCCAGCGGGACCCAATACAGTCAATGAGCAGTTCTTC
NA,13,TRBJ1-1,TRBV5-1,NA,CASSYQMNTEAFF,TGCGCCAGCAGCTACCAGATGAACACTGAAGCTTTCTTT
NA,14,TRBJ1-1,TRBV6-5,NA,CASRPGAQNTEAFF,TGTGCCAGCAGACCAGGGGCCCAGAACACTGAAGCTTTCTTT
NA,11,TRBJ1-3,TRBV12-3/TRBV12-4,NA,CASIQGGTIYF,TGTGCCAGCATCCAAGGAGGGACCATATATTTT
NA,13,TRBJ1-2,TRBV28,NA,CASSLTGPYGYTF,TGTGCCAGCAGTTTAACAGGGCCTTATGGCTACACCTTC
NA,14,TRBJ2-1,TRBV27,TRBD2,CASRLAGGPGEQFF,TGTGCCAGCAGACTAGCGGGGGGGCCCGGTGAGCAGTTCTTC
NA,16,TRBJ2-1,TRBV19,TRBD2,CASSRPLAGEINEQFF,TGTGCCAGTAGCCGACCGCTAGCGGGAGAGATCAATGAGCAGTTCTTC
NA,16,TRBJ2-6,TRBV19,NA,CASSPTGGSGANVLTF,TGTGCCAGTAGTCCAACCGGGGGTTCTGGGGCCAACGTCCTGACTTTC
once,15,TRBJ2-1,TRBV19,TRBD2,CASKVAGGLYNEQFF,TGTGCCAGTAAGGTCGCGGGAGGTCTTTACAATGAGCAGTTCTTC
few,14,TRBJ2-3,TRBV20-1,TRBD2,CSASSGVSTDTQYF,TGCAGTGCTAGTAGCGGGGTTAGCACAGATACGCAGTATTTT
once,12,TRBJ1-2,TRBV24-1,TRBD1,CAIQGDNYGYTF,TGTGCCATCCAGGGGGACAACTATGGCTACACCTTC
NA,13,TRBJ2-1,TRBV6-6,TRBD2,CASKSGGNNEQFF,TGTGCCAGCAAGAGCGGGGGGAACAATGAGCAGTTCTTC
NA,14,TRBJ1-4,TRBV7-9,NA,CASSYVNRVEKLFF,TGTGCCAGCAGCTATGTCAACCGGGTTGAAAAACTGTTTTTT
NA,15,TRBJ1-2,TRBV3-1/TRBV3-2,NA,CASSQGEARRYGYTF,TGTGCCAGCAGCCAAGGAGAGGCGCGTCGCTATGGCTACACCTTC
NA,14,TRBJ2-7,TRBV7-8,TRBD1,CASRTMRGQYEQYF,TGTGCCAGCAGAACCATGAGGGGGCAATACGAGCAGTACTTC
NA,14,TRBJ2-1,TRBV28,TRBD2,CASSSGTKYNEQFF,TGTGCCAGCAGTTCCGGGACTAAATACAATGAGCAGTTCTTC
once,15,TRBJ2-7,TRBV18,TRBD1,CASSPRQGTAYEQYF,TGTGCCAGCTCACCAAGACAGGGTACAGCCTACGAGCAGTACTTC
NA,16,TRBJ2-4,TRBV27,NA,CASSSLVGIAKNIQYF,TGTGCCAGCAGTTCCCTAGTTGGAATAGCCAAAAACATTCAGTACTTC
NA,14,TRBJ2-7,TRBV10-2,TRBD2,CASKGTSGGYEQYF,TGCGCCAGCAAAGGGACTAGCGGGGGGTACGAGCAGTACTTC
few,16,TRBJ2-3,TRBV4-2,TRBD2,CASSQNEGGVVDTQYF,TGTGCCAGCAGCCAAAACGAGGGAGGGGTTGTAGATACGCAGTATTTT
NA,13,TRBJ1-5,TRBV7-2,NA,CASSLVREKPQHF,TGTGCCAGCAGCTTAGTTCGGGAAAAGCCCCAGCATTTT
NA,15,TRBJ2-3,TRBV25-1,TRBD1,CASSARTGPTDTQYF,TGTGCCAGCAGTGCCAGGACAGGACCCACAGATACGCAGTATTTT
NA,14,TRBJ2-7,TRBV7-8,NA,CASSLTGSSYEQYF,TGTGCCAGCAGCTTGACAGGTAGTTCCTACGAGCAGTACTTC
NA,17,TRBJ1-6,TRBV4-2,NA,CASSHSVGGQHITPLHF,TGTGCCAGCAGCCACTCGGTGGGAGGACAACATATCACACCCCTCCACTTT
NA,16,TRBJ2-4,TRBV5-1,TRBD2,CASSLYGGRAKNIQYF,TGCGCCAGCAGCTTGTACGGGGGGAGAGCCAAAAACATTCAGTACTTC
NA,13,TRBJ1-1,TRBV7-6,NA,CASSLDRGVEAFF,TGTGCCAGCAGCTTAGATCGGGGGGTTGAAGCTTTCTTT
few,14,TRBJ1-5,TRBV10-2,NA,CASKVSGVGQPQHF,TGCGCCAGCAAGGTATCAGGGGTTGGGCAGCCCCAGCATTTT
NA,15,TRBJ2-7,TRBV6-5,NA,CASSPTWPRPYEQYF,TGTGCCAGCAGTCCAACCTGGCCGAGGCCCTACGAGCAGTACTTC
NA,16,TRBJ1-3,TRBV15,NA,CATSPPWTDSGNTIYF,TGTGCCACCAGCCCGCCCTGGACAGACTCTGGAAACACCATATATTTT
NA,16,TRBJ2-6,TRBV5-1,NA,CASSLSSGSGANVLTF,TGCGCCAGCAGCTTGTCCTCGGGGTCGGGGGCCAACGTCCTGACTTTC
NA,14,TRBJ2-7,TRBV5-1,NA,CASSLGQGGYEQYF,TGCGCCAGCAGCTTGGGGCAGGGGGGCTACGAGCAGTACTTC